What follows are 8 T cell receptor beta chains derived from one specimen sequenced in a study of graft-versus-host responses after intestinal transplantation. Irradiated, violet-dye-labeled stimulator cells, some 200,000 in number, were plated with some 200,000 CFSE-labeled responder cells. Assay used: immunoSEQ multiplex PCR; TCRdb lists only in-frame clones, some missing. The table records 20,000 to 25,000 clones, about 45% of them present only once. Here the sequenced sample was alloreactive CD8+ T cells from a mixed lymphocyte reaction culture, taken before transplantation. As to subset: CFSE-low proliferating T cells sorted from approximately 6-day pre-transplant mixed lymphocyte reaction (GvH or HvG direction). Receptors were obtained from a human patient who was an organ donor for intestinal transplantation.

This clone was counted only a few times. The chain couples TRBV7-9 to TRBJ1-4, with D perhaps matching TRBD1 (6 bases). The CDR3 sequence is 14 residues long. Germline-derived CDR1 and CDR2 are SEHNR and FQNEAQ (reference sequence). V was clipped by 5 bases and J by 4 bases, with 11 bases between them. In nucleotides, the CDR3 is TGTGCCAGCAGCCGGACAGATTTTAATGAAAAACTGTTTTTT. This sequence encodes CASSRTDFNEKLFF.

This chain uses TRBV9 with TRBJ2-7; either TRBD1 or TRBD2 may fit D (5 bases each). The CDR3 consists of 15 residues. V was pared by 2 bases and J by 3 bases, with 15 bases between. The germline V gene encodes CDR1 SGDLS and CDR2 YYNGEE. CDR3 bases: TGTGCCAGCAGCGTCGGGGCGGCGACCAACTACGAGCAGTACTTC. Protein: CASSVGAATNYEQYF.

Only a few counts were recorded for this clone. J is TRBJ2-3 and V is TRBV9, with D hard to call. The germline V and J ends were trimmed by 0 bases and 0 bases, with 5 bases remaining between them. CDR1 SGDLS and CDR2 YYNGEE come from the germline V gene. The CDR3 has 14 residues. CDR3 coding DNA: TGTGCCAGCAGCGTAGACGGGAGCACAGATACGCAGTATTTT. This translates into CASSVDGSTDTQYF.

This clone is medium-sized. The chain combines TRBV4-1 with TRBJ1-4; a weak D match, TRBD1 (5 bases). V was pared by 1 base and J by 8 bases, with 14 bases between. Germline V CDR1 and CDR2: MGHRA, YSYEKL. The CDR3 consists of 15 residues. The CDR3 reads CASSQGGMLNEKLFF. CDR3 sequence (DNA): TGCGCCAGCAGCCAAGGGGGGATGCTGAACGAAAAACTGTTTTTT.

CDR3 region: CASSRRTGRSYGYTF. CDR3 sequence (DNA): TGTGCCAGCAGCCGACGGACAGGGAGATCCTATGGCTACACCTTC. This rearrangement joins TRBV6-7 to TRBJ1-2, with 8 bases lining up with TRBD1. TRBV6-7 is an ORF, with its function uncertain. The CDR3 length is 15 residues. V dropped 6 bases and J dropped 4; count of bases not matched to a gene: 10.

DNA for the CDR3: TGTGAAGGATTTGGGGGACAGGGCTTTGGCAATCAGCCCCAGCATTTT. It translates to CEGFGGQGFGNQPQHF. The rearrangement joins TRBV21-1 to TRBJ1-5; TRBD1, the table's D call, lacks a check against the DNA. TRBV21-1 is tagged as a pseudogene. The CDR3 is 16 amino acids.

This clone has a handful of counts. The rearrangement uses TRBV7-9 and TRBJ2-7; a possible D gene is TRBD2 (6 bases). Looked up from germline, CDR1 is SEHNR and CDR2 is FQNEAQ (reference sequence). The CDR3 length is 15 residues. V dropped 1 base and J dropped 4 bases, with 14 bases sitting between them. CDR3 sequence reads: CASSLGFSSGYEQYF. The CDR3 bases are TGTGCCAGCAGCTTAGGGTTTAGTAGCGGTTACGAGCAGTACTTC.

This sequence joins TRBV6-5 and TRBJ2-7; 11 bases line up with TRBD2. This CDR3 is built from 16 residues. V trimming: 0 bases; J trimming: 7 bases; junction bases outside the gene matches: 8. The V gene's germline CDR1 is MNHEY and CDR2 SVGAGI. The CDR3 DNA follows: TGTGCCAGCAGTTACTCAGTAGCGGGAGGGCCGGGTGAGCAGTACTTC. This sequence encodes CASSYSVAGGPGEQYF.